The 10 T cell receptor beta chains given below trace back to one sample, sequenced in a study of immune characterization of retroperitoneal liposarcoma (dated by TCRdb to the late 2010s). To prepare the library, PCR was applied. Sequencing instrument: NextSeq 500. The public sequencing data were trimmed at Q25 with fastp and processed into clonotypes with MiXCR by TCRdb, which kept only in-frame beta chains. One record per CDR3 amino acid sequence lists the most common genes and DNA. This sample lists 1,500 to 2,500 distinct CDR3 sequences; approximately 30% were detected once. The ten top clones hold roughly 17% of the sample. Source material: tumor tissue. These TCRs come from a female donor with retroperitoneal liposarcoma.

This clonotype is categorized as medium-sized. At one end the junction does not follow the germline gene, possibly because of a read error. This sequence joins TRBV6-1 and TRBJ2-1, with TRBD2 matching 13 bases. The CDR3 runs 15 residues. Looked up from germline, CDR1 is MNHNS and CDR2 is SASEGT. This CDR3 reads CASKSLAGGPGEKFF. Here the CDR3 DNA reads TGTGCCAGCAAATCACTAGCGGGAGGGCCGGGTGAGAAGTTCTTC.

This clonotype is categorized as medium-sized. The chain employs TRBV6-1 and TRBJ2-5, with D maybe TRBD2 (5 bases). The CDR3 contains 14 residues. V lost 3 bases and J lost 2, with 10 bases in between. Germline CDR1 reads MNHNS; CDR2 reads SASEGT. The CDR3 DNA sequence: TGTGCCAGCAGTGAGGGCGGGCCGCAAGAGACCCAGTACTTC. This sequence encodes CASSEGGPQETQYF.

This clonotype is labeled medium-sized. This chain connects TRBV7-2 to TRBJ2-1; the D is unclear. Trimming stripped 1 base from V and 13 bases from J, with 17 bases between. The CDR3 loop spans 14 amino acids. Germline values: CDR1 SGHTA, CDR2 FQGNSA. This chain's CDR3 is CASSLDLWKNIQFF. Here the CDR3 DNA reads TGTGCCAGCAGCTTAGACCTATGGAAAAACATTCAGTTCTTC.

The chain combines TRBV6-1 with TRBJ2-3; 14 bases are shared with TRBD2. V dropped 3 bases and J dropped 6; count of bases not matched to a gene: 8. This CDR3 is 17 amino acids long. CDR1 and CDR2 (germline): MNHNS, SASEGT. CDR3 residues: CASSEPPGTSGSDTQYF. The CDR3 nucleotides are TGTGCCAGCAGTGAGCCCCCGGGGACTAGCGGGAGCGATACGCAGTATTTT.

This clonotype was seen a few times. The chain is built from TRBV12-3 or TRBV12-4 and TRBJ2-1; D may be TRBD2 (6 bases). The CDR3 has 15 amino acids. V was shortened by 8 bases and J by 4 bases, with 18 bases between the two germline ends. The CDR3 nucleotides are TGTGCCAGCGGCACCACCCGGGGACTGTACAATGAGCAGTTCTTC. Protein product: CASGTTRGLYNEQFF.

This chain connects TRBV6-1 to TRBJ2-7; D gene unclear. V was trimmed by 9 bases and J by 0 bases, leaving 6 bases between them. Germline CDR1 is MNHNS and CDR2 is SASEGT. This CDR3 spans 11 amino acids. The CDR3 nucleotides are TGTGCCAGTGGAAGCTCCTACGAGCAGTACTTC. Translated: CASGSSYEQYF.

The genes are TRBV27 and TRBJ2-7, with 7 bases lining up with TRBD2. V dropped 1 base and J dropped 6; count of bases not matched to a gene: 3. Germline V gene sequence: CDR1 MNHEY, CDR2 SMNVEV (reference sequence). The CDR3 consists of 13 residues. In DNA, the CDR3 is TGTGCCAGCAGTTTATGGGGGGGAGGCGAGCAGTACTTC. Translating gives CASSLWGGGEQYF.

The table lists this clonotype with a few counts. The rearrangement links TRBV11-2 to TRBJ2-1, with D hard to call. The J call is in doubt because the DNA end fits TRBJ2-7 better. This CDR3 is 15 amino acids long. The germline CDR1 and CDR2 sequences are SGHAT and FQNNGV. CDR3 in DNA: TGTGCCAGCAGCTTAGGGCAGGTTTCCTACAATGAGCAGTACTTC. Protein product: CASSLGQVSYNEQYF.

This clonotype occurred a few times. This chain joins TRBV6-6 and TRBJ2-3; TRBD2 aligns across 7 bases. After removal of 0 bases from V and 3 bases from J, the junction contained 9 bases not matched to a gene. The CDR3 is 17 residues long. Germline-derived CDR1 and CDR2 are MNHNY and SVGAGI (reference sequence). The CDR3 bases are TGTGCCAGCAGTTACTCGAAGGCTAGCGGTCCTACAGATACGCAGTATTTT. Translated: CASSYSKASGPTDTQYF.

The CDR3 here is CASTRDNEQFF. Written as DNA, the CDR3 is TGTGCCAGCACGCGTGACAATGAGCAGTTCTTC. The rearrangement uses TRBV6-8 and TRBJ2-1; D unclear. Trimming took 7 bases from V and 5 from J, leaving 6 bases between them. This CDR3 has 11 amino acids. From germline, CDR1 is MNHGY and CDR2 SAAAGT.